Following are 31 T cell receptor beta chains from one sample sequenced in a study of blood T cell repertoires in COVID-19. Here immunoSEQ multiplex PCR was the method, and the copy in TCRdb shows in-frame clones only, minus some. This table holds under 200,000 clones, 84% found once. The specimen was peripheral blood. The source of these receptors is a woman in her sixties or seventies with COVID-19, enrolled during active disease.

This chain connects TRBV5-1 to TRBJ1-1; TRBD1 agrees at 7 bases. This CDR3 contains 13 residues. J lost 11 bases, V lost 4 bases, and 11 bases had no gene match. Germline V lookup: CDR1 SGHRS, CDR2 YFSETQ. CDR3 coding DNA: TGCGCCAGCAGCCCCGAGGTCGACAGGGCGGCTTTCTTT. Residues: CASSPEVDRAAFF.

This chain uses TRBV5-1 with TRBJ2-1; TRBD1 matches at 9 bases. The CDR3 is 14 amino acids. CDR1 SGHRS and CDR2 YFSETQ come from the germline V gene. V was pared by 7 bases and J by 6 bases, with 8 bases of the junction left unmatched. The CDR3: CASSGTGFVNEQFF. Written as DNA, the CDR3 is TGCGCCAGCTCCGGGACAGGGTTTGTCAATGAGCAGTTCTTC.

The V gene is TRBV13, the J gene TRBJ1-2; D might be TRBD1 (5 bases). V lost 3 bases to trimming and J lost 2 bases, with 10 bases between them. CDR3 length: 14 residues. CDR1 and CDR2 (germline): PRHDT, FYEKMQ (reference sequence). In DNA form, the CDR3 reads TGTGCCAGCAGCTTGAGCGGGGGGAACTATGGCTACACCTTC. Protein sequence: CASSLSGGNYGYTF.

V is TRBV10-3 and J is TRBJ2-7, with D tentatively TRBD2 (5 bases). Deletions cut 9 bases from V and 3 bases from J, with 15 bases between. Germline values: CDR1 ENHRY, CDR2 SYGVKD. The CDR3 consists of 13 residues. The CDR3 DNA follows: TGTGCCATTTGCAACGGACTGAGCTACGAGCAGTACTTC. The encoded protein is CAICNGLSYEQYF.

The CDR3 protein is CASMFLAVKEQFF. CDR3 sequence (DNA): TGTGCCAGCATGTTTCTGGCGGTAAAAGAGCAGTTCTTC. V and J are TRBV6-5 and TRBJ2-1, with D unresolved. Germline V CDR1 and CDR2: MNHEY, SVGAGI. The CDR3 length is 13 residues. The ends were cut back, 7 bases at V and 10 bases at J, with 17 bases in the middle.

V and J are TRBV19 and TRBJ1-5; 9 bases align to TRBD1. Losses at the gene ends were 3 bases for V and 5 bases for J; bases not matched to a gene: 11. CDR1 is LNHDA, CDR2 SQIVND, per germline (reference sequence). The CDR3 consists of 17 residues. This CDR3 reads CASSIPLTGGFDQPQHF. CDR3 DNA: TGTGCCAGTAGTATTCCCCTGACAGGGGGATTCGATCAGCCCCAGCATTTT.

The chain couples TRBV6-5 to TRBJ1-5, with a tentative D call TRBD1 (5 bases). The length of the CDR3 is 14 residues. Germline assignment: CDR1 MNHEY and CDR2 SVGAGI. Trimming removed 6 bases from V and 3 bases from J, with 12 bases in between. The chain's CDR3 is CASRTDSFNQPQHF. The CDR3 coding sequence is TGTGCCAGCAGGACCGACAGTTTCAATCAGCCCCAGCATTTT.

The gene calls are TRBV6-5 and TRBJ1-1, with TRBD1 matching over 9 bases. This CDR3 has 14 amino acids. Per germline, CDR1 MNHEY and CDR2 SVGAGI. J lost 1 base, V lost 6 bases, and 3 bases had no gene match. The CDR3 sequence is CASSSQGANTEAFF. The CDR3 DNA reads as TGTGCCAGCAGCTCACAGGGGGCGAACACTGAAGCTTTCTTT.

The genes are TRBV5-6 and TRBJ2-1; a weak D match, TRBD2 (5 bases). The CDR3 runs 12 residues. The germline CDR1 and CDR2 sequences are SGHDT and YYEEEE. V lost 4 bases and J lost 7, with 9 bases in between. The CDR3 DNA follows: TGTGCCAGCAGCCATAGCGTTAATGAGCAGTTCTTC. Encoded protein: CASSHSVNEQFF.

The CDR3 region is CASSHDGTAVNQPQHF. The CDR3 DNA is TGTGCCAGCTCACACGACGGGACAGCAGTCAATCAGCCCCAGCATTTT. The J gene is TRBJ1-5, the V gene TRBV18; TRBD1 agrees at 7 bases. The CDR3 sequence is 16 residues long. V gave up 4 bases and J gave up 3 bases; unmatched junction bases: 9. Per germline, CDR1 KGHSH and CDR2 LQKENI.

There are a few counts of this clone. The J gene is TRBJ1-2, the V gene TRBV5-1; TRBD1 matches at 9 bases. Germline CDR1 is SGHRS and CDR2 is YFSETQ. This CDR3 contains 14 residues. V lost 4 bases, J lost 7 bases, and 8 bases stayed unmatched. This chain's CDR3 is CASSGGTGTVGYTF. In nucleotides, the CDR3 is TGCGCCAGCAGCGGCGGGACAGGGACCGTTGGCTACACCTTC.

V and J are TRBV6-1 and TRBJ2-7; a weak D match, TRBD1 (6 bases). Germline lookup yields CDR1 MNHNS and CDR2 SASEGT. The V and J ends lost 2 bases and 0 bases respectively, with 11 bases between them. The CDR3 loop spans 15 amino acids. The CDR3 reads CASSEMGTPSYEQYF. The CDR3, as DNA: TGTGCCAGCAGTGAAATGGGGACACCCTCCTACGAGCAGTACTTC.

The V and J genes are TRBV7-3 and TRBJ2-3; 9 bases match TRBD2. Trimming at V came to 4 bases and at J to 0 bases, leaving 2 bases not matched to a gene. Germline CDR1 is SGHTA and CDR2 is FQGTGA. CDR3 length: 15 residues. CDR3 in amino acids: CASSYSGGSTDTQYF. DNA for the CDR3: TGTGCCAGCAGCTATAGCGGGGGTAGCACAGATACGCAGTATTTT.

A remark on this clone: The sample holds other DNA sequences that translate to the same CDR3. This chain uses TRBV15 with TRBJ2-1; D unclear. Trimming took 0 bases from V and 0 from J, leaving 6 bases between them. The CDR3 contains 15 residues. Per germline, CDR1 LNHNV and CDR2 YYDKDF (reference sequence). The CDR3 DNA follows: TGTGCCACCAGCAGAGACGGTGGCTCCTACAATGAGCAGTTCTTC. It encodes CATSRDGGSYNEQFF.

As DNA, the CDR3 is TGCGCCAGCAGCTTCGGCCCGGGACTCCTGGAGCCCGGGGAGCTGTTTTTT. Encoded protein: CASSFGPGLLEPGELFF. V is TRBV5-1 and J is TRBJ2-2; D may be TRBD2 (6 bases). The CDR3 contains 17 residues. Trimming took 2 bases from V and 6 from J, leaving 20 bases between them. Looked up from germline, CDR1 is SGHRS and CDR2 is YFSETQ.

The chain joins TRBV3-1 (or the pseudogene TRBV3-2) to TRBJ2-4, with D perhaps matching TRBD1 (6 bases). This CDR3 is 13 amino acids long. Germline V CDR1 and CDR2: LGHDT, YNNKEL (reference sequence). V shed 1 base and J shed 11 bases, with 12 bases lying between them. The CDR3 loop is CASSQGTGYFQYF. The CDR3 DNA reads as TGTGCCAGCAGCCAAGGCACAGGGTATTTTCAGTACTTC.

The J gene is TRBJ2-2, the V gene TRBV6-6; D is perhaps TRBD1 (6 bases). V was cut by 5 bases and J by 1 base, with 8 bases left in between. Germline V gene sequence: CDR1 MNHNY, CDR2 SVGAGI (reference sequence). CDR3 length equals 14 residues. DNA for the CDR3: TGTGCCAGCAGTAAGACAGGGAACACCGGGGAGCTGTTTTTT. The encoded protein is CASSKTGNTGELFF.

The V gene is TRBV2, the J gene TRBJ1-2; D remains unclear. Trimming removed 8 bases at V and 6 bases at J, with 16 bases between. CDR3 length: 13 amino acids. CDR1 and CDR2 from the germline V gene are SNHLY and FYNNEI. CDR3 protein: CASHYEGLNGYTF. The CDR3 DNA reads as TGTGCCAGCCACTACGAGGGCTTAAATGGCTACACCTTC.

The chain recombines TRBV5-6 with TRBJ1-5; 8 positions match TRBD1. Germline V CDR1 and CDR2: SGHDT, YYEEEE. The CDR3 has 16 residues. V trimming: 4 bases; J trimming: 4 bases; junction bases outside the gene matches: 10. The CDR3 nucleotides are TGTGCCAGCAGCGTACGACAGGGGCCCGTAAATCAGCCCCAGCATTTT. Protein sequence: CASSVRQGPVNQPQHF.

The J gene is TRBJ2-3, the V gene TRBV2; 8 bases align to TRBD2. V lost 6 bases, J lost 2 bases, and 7 bases stayed unmatched. Looked up from germline, CDR1 is SNHLY and CDR2 is FYNNEI. The CDR3 has 15 residues. CDR3 region: CASRFGAGATDTQYF. The CDR3 DNA reads TGTGCCAGCAGATTCGGAGCGGGGGCCACAGATACGCAGTATTTT.

This sequence joins TRBV3-1 (or the pseudogene TRBV3-2) and TRBJ1-2, with 9 bases identical to TRBD1. Germline-derived CDR1 and CDR2 are LGHDT and YNNKEL (reference sequence). This CDR3 has 18 residues. V was pared by 1 base and J by 0 bases, with 9 bases of the junction left unmatched. In nucleotides, the CDR3 is TGTGCCAGCAGCCAAGGGGGGACAGGGCTATTAGCTAACTATGGCTACACCTTC. Translated, it gives CASSQGGTGLLANYGYTF.

The chain links TRBV5-4 to TRBJ2-1; possibly TRBD1 for D (5 bases). The CDR3 extends over 13 amino acids. Trimming pared 0 bases from V and 9 bases from J, leaving 10 bases between. CDR1 is SGHNT and CDR2 is YYREEE in the germline V gene (reference sequence). DNA for the CDR3: TGTGCCAGCAGCTTGGTCAGGGATACTGAGCAGTTCTTC. This translates into CASSLVRDTEQFF.

The CDR3 DNA reads TGTGCCAGCAGCTTAGCGCTTCCGGGGGGCACCGGGGAGCTGTTTTTT. This encodes CASSLALPGGTGELFF. The chain carries TRBV7-9 and TRBJ2-2; 7 bases are shared with TRBD2. Per germline, CDR1 SEHNR and CDR2 FQNEAQ (reference sequence). The ends lost 0 bases at V and 4 bases at J; junction bases unmatched: 5. This CDR3 spans 16 amino acids.

This chain links TRBV9 with TRBJ2-5, with TRBD1 as a possible D gene (5 bases). V was shortened by 2 bases and J by 2 bases, with 13 bases between the two germline ends. CDR1 and CDR2 from the germline V gene are SGDLS and YYNGEE. This CDR3 has 15 amino acids. In nucleotides, the CDR3 is TGTGCCAGCAGCGTGGGGCAGAGAAAACAAGAGACCCAGTACTTC. Translated, it gives CASSVGQRKQETQYF.

This clone has a single count. The chain uses TRBV25-1 and TRBJ1-4; no clear D. The CDR3 extends over 15 amino acids. Germline CDR1 and CDR2: MGHDK and SYGVNS. The V and J ends lost 7 bases and 0 bases respectively, with 12 bases between them. The CDR3 DNA follows: TGTGCCAGCATCCCTTTCCCCGCAACTAATGAAAAACTGTTTTTT. Its protein product is CASIPFPATNEKLFF. Drawing the rest from reference TRBV25-1 and TRBJ1-4, the complete variable domain is EADIYQTPRYLVIGTGKKITLECSQTMGHDKMYWYQQDPGMELHLIHYSYGVNSTEKGDLSSESTVSRIRTEHFPLTLESARPSHTSQYLCASIPFPATNEKLFFGSGTQLSVL.

The genes are TRBV7-6 and TRBJ2-3; tentative D call: TRBD1 (6 bases). Trimming cost V 5 bases and J 4 bases, with 13 bases left between them. The germline V gene encodes CDR1 SGHVS and CDR2 FNYEAQ. The CDR3 spans 14 residues. The CDR3 bases are TGTGCCAGCAGCACCCCAGGGGAAGCAGATACGCAGTATTTT. Amino acids: CASSTPGEADTQYF.

This rearrangement joins TRBV5-6 to TRBJ2-5; TRBD1 matches 9 bases. V lost 3 bases, J lost 5 bases, and 5 bases stayed unmatched. The CDR3 length is 14 residues. Germline CDR1 and CDR2: SGHDT and YYEEEE. CDR3 in amino acids: CASSSTGGRETQYF. The CDR3 bases are TGTGCCAGCAGCTCGACAGGGGGGCGGGAGACCCAGTACTTC. Together with reference TRBV5-6 and TRBJ2-5, the CDR3 gives the full variable domain: DAGVTQSPTHLIKTRGQQVTLRCSPKSGHDTVSWYQQALGQGPQFIFQYYEEEERQRGNFPDRFSGHQFPNYSSELNVNALLLGDSALYLCASSSTGGRETQYFGPGTRLLVL.

V and J are TRBV30 and TRBJ1-6; D may be TRBD1 (6 bases). This CDR3 comprises 15 residues. V lost 1 base to trimming and J lost 8 bases, with 15 bases between them. The germline gives CDR1 GTSNPN, CDR2 SVGIG (reference sequence). The CDR3 DNA sequence: TGTGCCTGGAGTGGCGGGGGGCGATGGGATTCACCCCTCCACTTT. Translating it yields CAWSGGGRWDSPLHF.

Of note for this clone: Germline is not matched at one junction end, which may reflect a read error. The gene calls are TRBV27 and TRBJ1-6; D possibly corresponds to TRBD1 (5 bases). Germline V CDR1 and CDR2: MNHEY, SMNVEV (reference sequence). CDR3 length: 12 residues. Here the CDR3 reads CASRSTQGKAYF. The CDR3 bases are TGTGCCAGCAGATCAACTCAGGGTAAAGCCTACTTT.

The chain employs TRBV19 and TRBJ2-7; 9 nucleotides align to TRBD1. With V trimmed by 3 bases and J by 6 bases, 3 bases remained unmatched. This CDR3 comprises 13 residues. Germline V gene data show CDR1 as LNHDA and CDR2 as SQIVND (reference sequence). The CDR3, as DNA: TGTGCCAGTAGTATCACAGGGGGCGCCGAGCAGTACGTC. Protein product: CASSITGGAEQYV.

This sequence joins TRBV4-1 and TRBJ1-1; no firm D call. V lost 6 bases and J lost 0, with 11 bases in between. CDR3 length: 14 amino acids. Germline CDR1 MGHRA, CDR2 YSYEKL. CDR3 sequence: CASSRGSMNTEAFF. Here the CDR3 DNA reads TGCGCCAGCAGTAGAGGCAGCATGAACACTGAAGCTTTCTTT.